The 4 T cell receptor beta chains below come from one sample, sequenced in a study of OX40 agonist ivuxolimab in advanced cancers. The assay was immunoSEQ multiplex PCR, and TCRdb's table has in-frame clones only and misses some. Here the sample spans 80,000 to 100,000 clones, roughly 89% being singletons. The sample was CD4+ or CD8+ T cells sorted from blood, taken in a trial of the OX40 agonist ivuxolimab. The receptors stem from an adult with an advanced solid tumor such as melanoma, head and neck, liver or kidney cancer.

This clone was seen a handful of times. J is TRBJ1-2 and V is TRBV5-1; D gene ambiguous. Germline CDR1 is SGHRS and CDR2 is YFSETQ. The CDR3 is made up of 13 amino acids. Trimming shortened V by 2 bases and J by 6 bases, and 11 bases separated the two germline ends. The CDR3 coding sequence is TGCGCCAGCAGCTTCTTATATGACGATGGCTACACCTTC. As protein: CASSFLYDDGYTF.

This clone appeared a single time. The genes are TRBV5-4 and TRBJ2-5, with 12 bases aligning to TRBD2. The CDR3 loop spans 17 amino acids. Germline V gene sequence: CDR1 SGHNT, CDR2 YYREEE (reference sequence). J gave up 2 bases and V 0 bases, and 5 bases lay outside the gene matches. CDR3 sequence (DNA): TGTGCCAGCAGCTTGGCCATCCTAGCGGGGGGGCAAGAGACCCAGTACTTC. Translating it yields CASSLAILAGGQETQYF.

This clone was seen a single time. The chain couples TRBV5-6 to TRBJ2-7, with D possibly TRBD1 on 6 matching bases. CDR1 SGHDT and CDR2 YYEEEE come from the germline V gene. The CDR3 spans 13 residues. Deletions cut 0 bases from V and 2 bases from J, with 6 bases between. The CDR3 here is CASSLDRAYEQYF. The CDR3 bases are TGTGCCAGCAGCTTGGACAGGGCCTACGAGCAGTACTTC.

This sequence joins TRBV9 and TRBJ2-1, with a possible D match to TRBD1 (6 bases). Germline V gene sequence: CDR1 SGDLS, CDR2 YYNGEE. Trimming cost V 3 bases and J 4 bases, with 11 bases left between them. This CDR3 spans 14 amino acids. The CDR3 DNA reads TGTGCCAGCAGCGCACACAGGGTGTACAATGAGCAGTTCTTC. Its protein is CASSAHRVYNEQFF.